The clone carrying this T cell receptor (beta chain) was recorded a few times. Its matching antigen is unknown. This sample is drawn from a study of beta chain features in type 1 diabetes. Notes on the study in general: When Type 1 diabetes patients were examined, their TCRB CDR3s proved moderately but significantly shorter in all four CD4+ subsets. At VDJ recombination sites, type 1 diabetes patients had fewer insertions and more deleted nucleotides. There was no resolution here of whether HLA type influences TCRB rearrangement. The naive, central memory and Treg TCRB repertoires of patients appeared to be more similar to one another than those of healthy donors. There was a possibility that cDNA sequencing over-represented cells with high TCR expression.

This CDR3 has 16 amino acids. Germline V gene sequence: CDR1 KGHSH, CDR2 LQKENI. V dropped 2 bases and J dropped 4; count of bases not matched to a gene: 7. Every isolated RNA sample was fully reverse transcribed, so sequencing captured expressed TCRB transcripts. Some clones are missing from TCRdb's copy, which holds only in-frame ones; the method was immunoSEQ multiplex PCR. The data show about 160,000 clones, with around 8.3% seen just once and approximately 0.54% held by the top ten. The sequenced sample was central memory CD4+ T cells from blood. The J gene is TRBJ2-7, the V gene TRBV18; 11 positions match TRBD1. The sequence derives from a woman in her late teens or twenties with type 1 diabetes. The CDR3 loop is CASSPSSGQGEYEQYF. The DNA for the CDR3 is TGTGCCAGCTCACCATCCTCGGGACAGGGGGAGTACGAGCAGTACTTC. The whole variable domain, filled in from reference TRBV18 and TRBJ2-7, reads NAGVMQNPRHLVRRRGQEARLRCSPMKGHSHVYWYRQLPEEGLKFMVYLQKENIIDESGMPKERFSAEFPKEGPSILRIQQVVRGDSAAYFCASSPSSGQGEYEQYFGPGTRLTVT.